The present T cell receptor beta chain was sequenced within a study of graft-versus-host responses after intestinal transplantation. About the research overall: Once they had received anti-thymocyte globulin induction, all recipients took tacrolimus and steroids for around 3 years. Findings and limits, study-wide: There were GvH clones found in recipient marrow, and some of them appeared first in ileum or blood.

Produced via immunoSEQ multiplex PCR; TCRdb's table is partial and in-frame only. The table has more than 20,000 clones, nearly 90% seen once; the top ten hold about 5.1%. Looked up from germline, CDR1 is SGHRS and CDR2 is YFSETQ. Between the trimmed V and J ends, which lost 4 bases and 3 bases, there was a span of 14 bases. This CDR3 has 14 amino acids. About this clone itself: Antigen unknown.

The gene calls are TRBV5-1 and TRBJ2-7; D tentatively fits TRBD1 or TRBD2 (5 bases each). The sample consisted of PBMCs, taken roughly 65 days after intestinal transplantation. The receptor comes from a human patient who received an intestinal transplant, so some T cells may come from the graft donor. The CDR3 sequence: CASSLTGPLYEQYF. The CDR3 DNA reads TGCGCCAGCAGCCTAACGGGACCTCTCTACGAGCAGTACTTC. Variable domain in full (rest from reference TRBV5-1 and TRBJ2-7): KAGVTQTPRYLIKTRGQQVTLSCSPISGHRSVSWYQQTPGQGLQFLFEYFSETQRNKGNFPGRFSGRQFSNSRSEMNVSTLELGDSALYLCASSLTGPLYEQYFGPGTRLTVT.